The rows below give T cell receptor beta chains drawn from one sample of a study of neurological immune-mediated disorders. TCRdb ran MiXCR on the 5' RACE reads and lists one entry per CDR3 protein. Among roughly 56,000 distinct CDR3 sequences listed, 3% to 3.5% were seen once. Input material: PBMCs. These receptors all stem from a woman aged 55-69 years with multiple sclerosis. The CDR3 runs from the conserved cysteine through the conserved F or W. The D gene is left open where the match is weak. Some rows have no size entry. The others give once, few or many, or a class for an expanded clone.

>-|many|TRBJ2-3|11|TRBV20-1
TGCAGTGCCCAGGGCGAAGATACGCAGTATTTT
CSAQGEDTQYF
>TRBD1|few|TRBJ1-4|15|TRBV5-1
TGCGCCAGCAGCTTAAACAGGGGGCAGGGCGAAAAACTGTTTTTT
CASSLNRGQGEKLFF
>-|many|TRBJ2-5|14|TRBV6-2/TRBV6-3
TGTGCCAGCAGATCAGCGGCCTTACAAGAGACCCAGTACTTC
CASRSAALQETQYF
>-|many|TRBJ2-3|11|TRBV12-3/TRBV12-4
TGTGCCAGCACGAACACAGATACGCAGTATTTT
CASTNTDTQYF
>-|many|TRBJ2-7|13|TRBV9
TGTGCCAGCAGCGTAATGGACGGGCGGGAGCAGTACTTC
CASSVMDGREQYF
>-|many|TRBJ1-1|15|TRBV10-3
TGTGCCATCAGTGAGTCGACTCATGGATTCGCTGAAGCTTTCTTT
CAISESTHGFAEAFF
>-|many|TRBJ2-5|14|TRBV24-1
TGTGCCACCAGTGGAGGGCGGGACGAAGAGACCCAGTACTTC
CATSGGRDEETQYF
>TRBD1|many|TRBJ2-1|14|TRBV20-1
TGCAGTGCTAGAGATCGGGACAGGACATTCCGGCAGTTCTTC
CSARDRDRTFRQFF
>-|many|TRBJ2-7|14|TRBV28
TGTGCCAGCAGTACCCCATCCAGGACCTACGAGCAGTACTTC
CASSTPSRTYEQYF
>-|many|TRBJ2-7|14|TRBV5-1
TGCGCCAGCAGGACCGGGACGGTCTCCTACGAGCAGTACTTC
CASRTGTVSYEQYF
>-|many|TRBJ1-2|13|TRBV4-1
TGCGCCAGCAGCCCCTCGACGGAGTTCGGCTACACCTTC
CASSPSTEFGYTF
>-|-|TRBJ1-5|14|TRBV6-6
TGTGCCAGCAGTTGGAGGGGAAGCAATAAGACCCAGAATTTT
CASSWRGSNKTQNF
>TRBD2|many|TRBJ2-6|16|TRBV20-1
TGCAGTGCTAGAGGGGAGGGGAGCTCTGGGGCCAACGTCCTGACTTTC
CSARGEGSSGANVLTF
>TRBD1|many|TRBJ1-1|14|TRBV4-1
TGCGCCAGCAGCCATGCAGGGGGAGGCACTGAAGCTTTCTTT
CASSHAGGGTEAFF
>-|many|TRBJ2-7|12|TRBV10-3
TGTGCCATCAGTGAGGTACGGTTCGAGCAGTACTTC
CAISEVRFEQYF
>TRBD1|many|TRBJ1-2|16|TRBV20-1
TGCAGTGCTAGGGGGACAGAAGCCACGACTAACTATGGCTACACCTTC
CSARGTEATTNYGYTF
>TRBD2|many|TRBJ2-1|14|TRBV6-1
TGTGCCAGCAGTGCTCTCACGGGGGGCAATGAGCAGTTCTTC
CASSALTGGNEQFF
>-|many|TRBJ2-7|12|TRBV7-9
TGTGCCAGTACTCAACAGGGCTACGAGCAGTACTTC
CASTQQGYEQYF
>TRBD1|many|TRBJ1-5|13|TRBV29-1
TGCAGCACGGCCGGGACAGGGAATCAGCCCCAGCATTTT
CSTAGTGNQPQHF
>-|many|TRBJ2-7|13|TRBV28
TGTGCCAGCAGTTCATATAGGACCTACGAGCAGTACTTC
CASSSYRTYEQYF
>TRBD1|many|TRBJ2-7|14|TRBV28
TGTGCCAGCAGTTTACACAGGGGGACCTACGAGCAGTACTTC
CASSLHRGTYEQYF
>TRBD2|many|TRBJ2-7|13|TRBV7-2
TGTGCCAGCAGCCCCCTAGCGGGCCACGAGCAGTACTTC
CASSPLAGHEQYF
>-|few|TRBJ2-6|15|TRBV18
TGTGCCAGCTCACCAGCGACGGCCGGGGCCAACGTCCTGACTTTC
CASSPATAGANVLTF
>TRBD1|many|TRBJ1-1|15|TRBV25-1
TGTGCCAGCAGTGGTGTTAACAGGGGGGACACTGAAGCTTTCTTT
CASSGVNRGDTEAFF
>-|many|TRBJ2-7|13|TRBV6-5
TGTGCCAGCGTAGGCAGCCAAACCTACGAGCAGTACTTC
CASVGSQTYEQYF
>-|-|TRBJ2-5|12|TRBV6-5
TGTGACAGCGGCTCCCCCAAGCAGACCCAGTACTTC
CDSGSPKQTQYF
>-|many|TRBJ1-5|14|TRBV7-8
TGTGCCAGCAGCCCAGCACAGGCTCCGCAGCCCCAGCATTTT
CASSPAQAPQPQHF
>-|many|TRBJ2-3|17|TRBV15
TGTGCCACCAGCAGATCACCCCGGGACCTAGGCACAGATACGCAGTATTTT
CATSRSPRDLGTDTQYF
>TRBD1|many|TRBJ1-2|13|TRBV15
TGTGCCACCAGCATGGACAGGGTGTATGGCTACACCTTC
CATSMDRVYGYTF
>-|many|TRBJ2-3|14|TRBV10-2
TGCGCCAGCAGTGAGAACGGGGATTCAGATACGCAGTATTTT
CASSENGDSDTQYF
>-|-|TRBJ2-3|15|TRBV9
TGTGCCAGCAGCGAGGGGATAGTGTTAACAGATACGCAGTATTTT
CASSEGIVLTDTQYF
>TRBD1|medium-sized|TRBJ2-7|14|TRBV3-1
TGTGCCAGCAGCCAAACAGGGGTCGTCCACGAGCAGTACTTC
CASSQTGVVHEQYF
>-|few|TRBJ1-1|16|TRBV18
TGTGCCAGCTCACCACCTACAGGGTCAGGGTACACTGAAGCTTTCTTT
CASSPPTGSGYTEAFF
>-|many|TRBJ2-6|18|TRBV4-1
TGCGCCAGCAGCCAGCCGGGCCGAATCCGCTCTGGGGCCAACGTCCTGACTTTC
CASSQPGRIRSGANVLTF
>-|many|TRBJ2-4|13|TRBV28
TGTGCCAGCAGTTCTTACCCTGAAAACATTCAGTACTTC
CASSSYPENIQYF
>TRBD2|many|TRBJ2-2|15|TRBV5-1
TGCGCCAGTAGCGGGACTAGCGGGCTAGCCGGGGAGCTGTTTTTT
CASSGTSGLAGELFF
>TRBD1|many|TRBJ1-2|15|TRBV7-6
TGTGCCAGCAGCCCAGGAACGGGACAGTTCTATGGCTACACCTTC
CASSPGTGQFYGYTF
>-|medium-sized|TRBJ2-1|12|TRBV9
TGTGCCAGCAGCCCCGGGACCTTAGAGGCGTTCTTC
CASSPGTLEAFF
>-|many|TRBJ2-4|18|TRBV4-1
TGCGCCAGCAGCCAAGGGTCCCACCGCTCTCTAGCCAAAAACATTCAGTACTTC
CASSQGSHRSLAKNIQYF
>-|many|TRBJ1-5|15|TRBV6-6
TGTGCCAGCAGTTACTCGAGAGTGGAAGGGCAGCCCCAGCATTTT
CASSYSRVEGQPQHF